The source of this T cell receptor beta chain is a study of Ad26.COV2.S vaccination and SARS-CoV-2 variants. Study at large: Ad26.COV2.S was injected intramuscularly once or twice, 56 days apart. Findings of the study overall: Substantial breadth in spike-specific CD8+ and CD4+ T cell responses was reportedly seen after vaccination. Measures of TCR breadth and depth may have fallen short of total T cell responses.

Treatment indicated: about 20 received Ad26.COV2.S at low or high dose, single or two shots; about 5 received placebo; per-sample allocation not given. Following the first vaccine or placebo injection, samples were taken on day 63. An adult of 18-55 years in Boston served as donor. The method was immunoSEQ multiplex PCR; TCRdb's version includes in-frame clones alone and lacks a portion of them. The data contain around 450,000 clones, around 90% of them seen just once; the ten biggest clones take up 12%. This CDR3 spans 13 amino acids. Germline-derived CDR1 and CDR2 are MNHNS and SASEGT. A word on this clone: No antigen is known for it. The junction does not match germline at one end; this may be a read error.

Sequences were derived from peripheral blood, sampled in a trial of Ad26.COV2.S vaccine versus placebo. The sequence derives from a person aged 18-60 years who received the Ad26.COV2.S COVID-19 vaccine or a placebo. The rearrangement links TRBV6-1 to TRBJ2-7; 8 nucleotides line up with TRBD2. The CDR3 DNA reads TGTGCCAGCAGGGAAGCGGGAGAGAGGGAGCAGTACTTC. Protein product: CASREAGEREQYF.